This TCR beta chain is drawn from a study of blood T cell repertoires in COVID-19. Study context: Donors in the United States, Italy and Spain gave samples during acute or convalescent COVID-19.

The sample holds a few counts of this clone. The method was immunoSEQ multiplex PCR; TCRdb's version includes in-frame clones alone and lacks a portion of them. The sample shows 60,000 to 90,000 clones, roughly 80% of them seen only once. Trimming took 0 bases from V and 7 from J, leaving 16 bases between them. This CDR3 has 17 amino acids. Germline CDR1 reads MGHRA; CDR2 reads YSYEKL. The chain employs TRBV4-1 and TRBJ1-6, with D tentatively TRBD1 (5 bases). Input material: peripheral blood. The receptor was isolated from a man aged 55 to 69 with active or convalescent COVID-19. The CDR3 spells CASSQEMGQGINSPLHF. The CDR3 nucleotides are TGCGCCAGCAGCCAAGAAATGGGGCAGGGTATCAATTCACCCCTCCACTTT.